This TCR beta chain was sequenced for a study of cytomegalovirus exposure and HLA in healthy donors. In regard to this clone: The target antigen is unknown.

The CDR3 sequence is 13 residues long. Germline V gene sequence: CDR1 GTSNPN, CDR2 SVGIG (reference sequence). V was trimmed by 4 bases and J by 5 bases, leaving 14 bases between them. The PCR had 60 Vbeta and 13 Jbeta primers. Clones were sequenced by immunoSEQ multiplex PCR, and TCRdb holds only the in-frame ones, with some missing. The sample contains 95,000 to 150,000 clones, 80% of which appear only once. General observations from the study: Using a false discovery rate of 0.05, a later analysis showed that approximately 18,000 TCR beta sequences were associated with HLA alleles. DRB1 showed the most TCR associations and HLA-C the fewest in a later analysis, as rates varied by HLA locus.

V gene TRBV30 combines with J gene TRBJ1-1; D is undetermined. The clonotype was recovered from a female donor in good health and CMV-seronegative. Sequencing was done on a sample of PBMCs. The chain's CDR3 is CAWTVVGGTEAFF. The CDR3 DNA reads TGTGCCTGGACCGTCGTTGGAGGGACTGAAGCTTTCTTT.